This TCR beta chain is from a study of cytomegalovirus exposure and HLA in healthy donors. Concerning this clone itself: One end of the junction does not line up with germline, which may come from a read error.

13 Jbeta primers and 60 Vbeta primers were used for the PCR. Profiled with immunoSEQ multiplex PCR; TCRdb holds only in-frame clones, not every one. The sample holds 120,000 to 150,000 clones, 60% to 85% seen once. The CDR3 runs 12 residues. Germline loops: CDR1 LGHNT, CDR2 FRNRAP. The sequence derives from a man aged 18 to 30 in good health and CMV-seronegative. The sequenced material came from PBMCs. The gene calls are TRBV12-5 and TRBJ1-1, with 9 positions matching TRBD1. The CDR3 here is CASGLGGQGHQF. Written as DNA, the CDR3 is TGTGCTAGTGGTTTGGGCGGACAGGGGCACCAATTT.